The 30 T cell receptor beta chains listed next were all sequenced from one sample in a study of cytomegalovirus exposure and HLA in healthy donors listed by TCRdb under 2017. Library preparation was by the immunoSEQ multiplex PCR assay. For the multiplex PCR, a mixture combining 60 forward primers for TCR Vbeta segments and 13 reverse primers for TCR Jbeta segments was used. The source is immuneACCESS, and TCRdb retained only in-frame sequences with V and J called. Part of the clones is not carried over; for the studies checked, unresolved V genes explain less than half of this, and the remainder is unexplained. In all, the sample holds tens of thousands of clones, and over 65% of those were seen once. The biggest ten clones account for roughly 4.5% of the sample. The material sequenced was PBMCs. These receptors came from a woman aged 40 to 50 in good health and CMV-seropositive.

This clone was observed a few times. This chain joins TRBV4-2 and TRBJ2-6, with a weak D call TRBD2 (6 bases). Germline V gene sequence: CDR1 LGHNA, CDR2 YNFKEQ. CDR3 length: 17 amino acids. With 5 bases removed from V and 2 bases from J, the gap between germline ends came to 16 bases. In DNA form, the CDR3 reads TGTGCCAGCAGCTCGCCAGCGGGCACGGCTGGGGCCAACGTCCTGACTTTC. It encodes CASSSPAGTAGANVLTF.

This clone came up once. This chain uses TRBV28 with TRBJ1-2; D is undetermined. V lost 4 bases and J 2 bases, leaving 11 bases between the germline ends. The CDR3 has 14 residues. Germline V gene data show CDR1 as MDHEN and CDR2 as SYDVKM. CDR3 coding DNA: TGTGCCAGCAGTTCGTGGGCAGAAAACTATGGCTACACCTTC. This codes for CASSSWAENYGYTF.

This sequence joins TRBV25-1 and TRBJ1-1; maybe TRBD1 (6 bases). The CDR3 is 13 residues long. Germline-derived CDR1 and CDR2 are MGHDK and SYGVNS. V lost 5 bases to trimming and J lost 3 bases, with 10 bases between them. The CDR3 sequence is CASSTEGDTEAFF. DNA for the CDR3: TGTGCCAGCAGTACCGAGGGGGACACTGAAGCTTTCTTT.

This rearrangement joins TRBV19 to TRBJ2-7; 8 bases align to TRBD1. There are 14 residues in the CDR3. Germline V gene sequence: CDR1 LNHDA, CDR2 SQIVND (reference sequence). The ends lost 4 bases at V and 0 bases at J; junction bases unmatched: 2. CDR3 bases: TGTGCCAGTAGTACAGGGGGCTCCTCCTACGAGCAGTACTTC. This translates into CASSTGGSSYEQYF.

This clone was observed once. This chain joins TRBV25-1 and TRBJ2-2; D is unclear. CDR3 size: 14 residues. Trimming pared 1 base from V and 7 bases from J, leaving 10 bases between. Germline values: CDR1 MGHDK, CDR2 SYGVNS. CDR3 bases: TGTGCCAGCAGTGAATCGAACTTAGACGGGGAGCTGTTTTTT. Its translation: CASSESNLDGELFF. The full variable domain, with the rest looked up from reference TRBV25-1 and TRBJ2-2, is EADIYQTPRYLVIGTGKKITLECSQTMGHDKMYWYQQDPGMELHLIHYSYGVNSTEKGDLSSESTVSRIRTEHFPLTLESARPSHTSQYLCASSESNLDGELFFGEGSRLTVL.

This sequence joins TRBV2 and TRBJ1-6, with TRBD1 identical over 11 bases. Unmatched junction bases numbered 3, after V lost 5 bases and J lost 9 bases. The CDR3 runs to 14 residues. Germline-derived CDR1 and CDR2 are SNHLY and FYNNEI. In DNA form, the CDR3 reads TGTGCCAGCAGTTCGGGACAGGGGGTTTCACCCCTCCACTTT. It yields the protein CASSSGQGVSPLHF.

The chain is built from TRBV9 and TRBJ2-5, with D maybe TRBD2 (6 bases). Trimming pared 3 bases from V and 11 bases from J, leaving 17 bases between. The CDR3 length is 13 residues. The germline gives CDR1 SGDLS, CDR2 YYNGEE. In DNA form, the CDR3 reads TGTGCCAGCAGCGGCGGGAAATTCGAGGAGCAGTACTTC. It specifies CASSGGKFEEQYF.

CDR3 residues: CAWSSGTGPYNEQFF. In nucleotides, the CDR3 is TGTGCCTGGAGCAGCGGGACAGGGCCCTACAATGAGCAGTTCTTC. This rearrangement joins TRBV30 to TRBJ2-1, with 9 positions matching TRBD1. The V gene end was trimmed by 3 bases and the J gene end by 2 bases; junction bases not matched to a gene: 5. Germline assignment: CDR1 GTSNPN and CDR2 SVGIG (reference sequence). The CDR3 sequence is 15 residues long.

The V gene is TRBV19, the J gene TRBJ2-3; 10 bases line up with TRBD1. CDR1 is LNHDA, CDR2 SQIVND, per germline (reference sequence). This CDR3 is built from 13 residues. Trimming removed 10 bases from V and 3 bases from J; junction bases left unmatched: 4. CDR3 coding DNA: TGTGCCACCGAGGGACAGGGGACAGATACGCAGTATTTT. It specifies CATEGQGTDTQYF.

V and J are TRBV6-6 and TRBJ2-7, with a weak D call TRBD2 (5 bases). The CDR3 covers 14 residues. The V end lost 6 bases, the J end lost 2 bases, and 14 bases lay between the germline ends. CDR1 is MNHNY, CDR2 SVGAGI, per germline (reference sequence). The CDR3, as DNA: TGTGCCAGCAGGTCGAATAGCGCCACCTACGAGCAGTACTTC. This gives the protein CASRSNSATYEQYF.

Remarks on this clone: The junction and the germline gene differ at one end; a read error may be behind it. The V call is TRBV9, the J call TRBJ1-2; the match to TRBD1 covers 7 bases. CDR3 size: 16 residues. Germline CDR1 is SGDLS and CDR2 is YYNGEE. This CDR3 is CASSVTLQGIVEGYPF. In nucleotides, the CDR3 is TGTGCCAGCAGCGTAACCCTACAGGGGATAGTTGAGGGCTACCCCTTC.

The chain employs TRBV7-9 and TRBJ2-1; 7 positions agree with TRBD2. Unmatched junction bases numbered 5, after V lost 2 bases and J lost 7 bases. CDR1 SEHNR and CDR2 FQNEAQ come from the germline V gene (reference sequence). The CDR3 consists of 14 residues. CDR3 DNA: TGTGCCAGCAGCTTATTCGGACTAGAAAATGAGCAGTTCTTC. Translating it yields CASSLFGLENEQFF.

The J gene is TRBJ1-4, the V gene TRBV28; perhaps TRBD1 as D (6 bases). The CDR3 has 14 residues. Trimming took off 3 bases at V and 4 bases at J, with 9 bases between the two ends. Germline V gene lookup returns CDR1 MDHEN and CDR2 SYDVKM. CDR3 residues: CASSFWTDNEKLFF. In DNA form, the CDR3 reads TGTGCCAGCAGTTTTTGGACAGATAATGAAAAACTGTTTTTT.

For this clone: The sample holds other DNA sequences that translate to the same CDR3. The genes are TRBV11-3 and TRBJ2-3; 7 bases match TRBD2. Germline loops: CDR1 SGHNT, CDR2 YENEEA. The CDR3 covers 15 residues. With 5 bases clipped from V and 0 bases from J, the junction kept 5 bases outside the gene matches. Here the CDR3 DNA reads TGTGCCAGCAGCCCTGGGGGGGGAAGCACAGATACGCAGTATTTT. Translating it yields CASSPGGGSTDTQYF.

The chain has TRBV19 and TRBJ2-4; the match to TRBD2 covers 15 bases. V dropped 6 bases and J dropped 8; count of bases not matched to a gene: 8. The CDR3 sequence is 16 residues long. The germline gives CDR1 LNHDA, CDR2 SQIVND (reference sequence). The CDR3 is CASSSGTSGRLDIQYF. For the CDR3, the DNA is TGTGCCAGTAGCTCCGGGACTAGCGGGAGGTTAGACATTCAGTACTTC. Together with reference TRBV19 and TRBJ2-4, the CDR3 gives the full variable domain: DGGITQSPKYLFRKEGQNVTLSCEQNLNHDAMYWYRQDPGQGLRLIYYSQIVNDFQKGDIAEGYSVSREKKESFPLTVTSAQKNPTAFYLCASSSGTSGRLDIQYFGAGTRLSVL.

V usage is TRBV6-6 and J usage is TRBJ2-2; TRBD2 matches at 8 bases. Germline lookup yields CDR1 MNHNY and CDR2 SVGAGI (reference sequence). With 2 bases clipped from V and 2 bases from J, the junction kept 4 bases outside the gene matches. The CDR3 spans 16 residues. Here the CDR3 reads CASSYRSGANTGELFF. The DNA for the CDR3 is TGTGCCAGCAGTTACCGTAGCGGGGCCAACACCGGGGAGCTGTTTTTT.

This clone was seen a single time. The gene calls are TRBV11-2 and TRBJ2-7; the D gene is possibly TRBD1 (6 bases). Germline CDR1 is SGHAT and CDR2 is FQNNGV. The CDR3 has 14 amino acids. The ends were cut back, 3 bases at V and 3 bases at J, with 12 bases in the middle. The CDR3 DNA follows: TGTGCCAGCAGCTTGGGCAGGGGCGGCTACGAGCAGTACTTC. It codes for CASSLGRGGYEQYF. The variable domain in full, with the rest retrieved from reference TRBV11-2 and TRBJ2-7, is EAGVAQSPRYKIIEKRQSVAFWCNPISGHATLYWYQQILGQGPKLLIQFQNNGVVDDSQLPKDRFSAERLKGVDSTLKIQPAKLEDSAVYLCASSLGRGGYEQYFGPGTRLTVT.

For this clone: This same CDR3 is encoded by further DNA sequences in the sample. J is TRBJ2-7 and V is TRBV5-5, with TRBD2 identical over 7 bases. CDR3 length: 14 residues. V was pared by 1 base and J by 2 bases, with 3 bases of the junction left unmatched. Germline V gene lookup returns CDR1 SGHKS and CDR2 YYEKEE (reference sequence). CDR3 sequence reads: CASSLSGTTYEQYF. The DNA of the CDR3 is TGTGCCAGCAGCTTGTCTGGGACTACCTACGAGCAGTACTTC.

The V call is TRBV6-5, the J call TRBJ1-5, with 8 bases that match TRBD1. CDR3 length: 15 amino acids. Trimming removed 6 bases from V and 3 bases from J; junction bases left unmatched: 7. The germline V gene encodes CDR1 MNHEY and CDR2 SVGAGI. The CDR3 region has the DNA TGTGCCAGCAGCGGGGGGACAGGATACAATCAGCCCCAGCATTTT. This codes for CASSGGTGYNQPQHF.

The chain has TRBV4-1 and TRBJ2-1, with 10 bases identical to TRBD2. Per the germline V gene, CDR1 is MGHRA and CDR2 is YSYEKL. The CDR3 has 16 residues. V was clipped by 1 base and J by 2 bases; unmatched bases: 2. The CDR3 nucleotides are TGCGCCAGCAGCCAAGCCGGGACTAGCGCCTACAATGAGCAGTTCTTC. Residues: CASSQAGTSAYNEQFF.

The chain couples TRBV18 to TRBJ1-3; the D gene is possibly TRBD1 (5 bases). Germline lookup yields CDR1 KGHSH and CDR2 LQKENI. The CDR3 loop spans 15 amino acids. Deletions cut 3 bases from V and 9 bases from J, with 18 bases between. In DNA form, the CDR3 reads TGTGCCAGCTCACCGCTGGGGCCCCCCGAAGGCACCATATATTTT. Encoded protein: CASSPLGPPEGTIYF.

The rearrangement uses TRBV6-6 and TRBJ2-5, with TRBD1 matching 8 bases. The CDR3 contains 15 residues. The germline CDR1 and CDR2 sequences are MNHNY and SVGAGI (reference sequence). The V gene end was trimmed by 0 bases and the J gene end by 5 bases; junction bases not matched to a gene: 5. The CDR3, as DNA: TGTGCCAGCAGTTACTCGACAGGGGAGTGGGAGACCCAGTACTTC. This codes for CASSYSTGEWETQYF.

The rearrangement links TRBV7-9 to TRBJ2-1, with 10 bases lining up with TRBD1. Germline V gene lookup returns CDR1 SEHNR and CDR2 FQNEAQ (reference sequence). The CDR3 is 16 residues long. V dropped 5 bases and J dropped 6; count of bases not matched to a gene: 10. As DNA, the CDR3 is TGTGCCAGCAGCCGTACGACAGGGGGCGTGGGCAATGAGCAGTTCTTC. As protein: CASSRTTGGVGNEQFF.

This clone appeared a single time. The chain employs TRBV27 and TRBJ1-5; perhaps TRBD1 as D (5 bases). The CDR3 loop spans 14 amino acids. V lost 6 bases, J lost 1 base, and 10 bases lay in between. Germline V gene data show CDR1 as MNHEY and CDR2 as SMNVEV (reference sequence). CDR3 DNA: TGTGCCAGCAGCCAGGGTAGGAGCAATCAGCCCCAGCATTTT. This gives the protein CASSQGRSNQPQHF.

This chain joins TRBV6-5 and TRBJ1-2; D is possibly TRBD1 (5 bases). Germline V gene data show CDR1 as MNHEY and CDR2 as SVGAGI. Trimming shortened V by 6 bases and J by 4 bases, and 15 bases separated the two germline ends. This CDR3 has 14 amino acids. In nucleotides, the CDR3 is TGTGCCAGCAGGTCTTCTCAGGGAACCTATGGCTACACCTTC. It specifies CASRSSQGTYGYTF.

V usage is TRBV6-4 and J usage is TRBJ2-7; TRBD2 is a possible D gene (5 bases). This CDR3 is 14 amino acids long. Trimming removed 3 bases from V and 6 bases from J, with 15 bases in between. Germline V gene sequence: CDR1 MRHNA, CDR2 SNTAGT. CDR3 in amino acids: CASSEGEGGSEQYF. The CDR3 bases are TGTGCCAGCAGTGAGGGTGAGGGCGGTAGCGAGCAGTACTTC.

The chain uses TRBV9 and TRBJ1-1, with 7 nucleotides matching TRBD1. The CDR3 is 16 residues long. J was trimmed by 0 bases and V by 3 bases; bases with no gene match: 8. Germline assignment: CDR1 SGDLS and CDR2 YYNGEE. CDR3 bases: TGTGCCAGCAGCGAAGGACCAACAGGGGTGAACACTGAAGCTTTCTTT. Translated: CASSEGPTGVNTEAFF.

The chain is built from TRBV9 and TRBJ2-5; D unresolved. The V and J ends lost 6 bases and 0 bases respectively, with 21 bases between them. Germline assignment: CDR1 SGDLS and CDR2 YYNGEE. The CDR3 is 17 amino acids. CDR3 amino acids: CASISSTSTRDQETQYF. The CDR3 region has the DNA TGTGCCAGCATCTCCTCCACCTCAACACGGGACCAAGAGACCCAGTACTTC.

In its sample, this clone was seen once. The chain is built from TRBV28 and TRBJ2-5; 9 bases fit TRBD1. The end of the DNA fits TRBJ2-7 better, so the J call may be wrong. Germline lookup yields CDR1 MDHEN and CDR2 SYDVKM. The CDR3 is made up of 15 amino acids. DNA of the CDR3: TGTGCCAGCAGTTTACCCCGACAGGGGGTCTACGAGCAGTACTTC. Translating it yields CASSLPRQGVYEQYF.

The chain uses TRBV7-9 and TRBJ2-5, with 11 bases identical to TRBD2. CDR3 length: 15 amino acids. From germline, CDR1 is SEHNR and CDR2 FQNEAQ (reference sequence). The trim removed 4 bases at V and 11 bases at J, leaving 12 bases unmatched. The CDR3 DNA reads TGTGCCAGCAGCTCGATTAGCGGGAGGGAGGGGGAGCAGTACTTC. Protein: CASSSISGREGEQYF.